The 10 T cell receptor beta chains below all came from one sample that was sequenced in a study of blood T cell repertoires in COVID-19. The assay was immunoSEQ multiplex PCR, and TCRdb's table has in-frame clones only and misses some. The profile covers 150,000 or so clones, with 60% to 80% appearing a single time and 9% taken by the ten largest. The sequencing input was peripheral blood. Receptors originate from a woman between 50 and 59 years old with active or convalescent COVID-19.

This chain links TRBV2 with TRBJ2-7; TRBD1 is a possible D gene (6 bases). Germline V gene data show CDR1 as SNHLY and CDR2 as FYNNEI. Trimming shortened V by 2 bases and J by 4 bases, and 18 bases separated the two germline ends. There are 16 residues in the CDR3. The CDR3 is CASSESWRTEPYEQYF. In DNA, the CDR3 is TGTGCCAGCAGTGAATCGTGGCGGACAGAACCTTACGAGCAGTACTTC.

CDR3 bases: TGTGCCAGTAGTGCGTTTAGGACAGGGCGGATCTCACCCCTCCACTTT. Translation gives CASSAFRTGRISPLHF. The chain couples TRBV19 to TRBJ1-6; 8 bases fit TRBD1. The V and J ends lost 5 bases and 10 bases, in that order; junction bases with no gene match: 13. From germline, CDR1 is LNHDA and CDR2 SQIVND (reference sequence). The CDR3 is 16 amino acids.

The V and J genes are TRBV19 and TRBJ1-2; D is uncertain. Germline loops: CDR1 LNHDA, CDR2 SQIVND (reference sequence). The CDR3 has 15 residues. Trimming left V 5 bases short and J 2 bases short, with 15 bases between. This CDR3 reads CASSAPLRGNYGYTF. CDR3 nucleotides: TGTGCCAGTAGTGCACCTCTCAGAGGAAACTATGGCTACACCTTC.

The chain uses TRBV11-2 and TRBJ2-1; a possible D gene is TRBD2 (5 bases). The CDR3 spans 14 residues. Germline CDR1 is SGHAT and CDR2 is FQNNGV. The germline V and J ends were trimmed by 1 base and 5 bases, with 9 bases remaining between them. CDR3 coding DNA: TGTGCCAGCAGCTTAGCCAGCGGTAACAATGAGCAGTTCTTC. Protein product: CASSLASGNNEQFF. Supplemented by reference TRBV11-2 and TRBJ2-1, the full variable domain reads EAGVAQSPRYKIIEKRQSVAFWCNPISGHATLYWYQQILGQGPKLLIQFQNNGVVDDSQLPKDRFSAERLKGVDSTLKIQPAKLEDSAVYLCASSLASGNNEQFFGPGTRLTVL.

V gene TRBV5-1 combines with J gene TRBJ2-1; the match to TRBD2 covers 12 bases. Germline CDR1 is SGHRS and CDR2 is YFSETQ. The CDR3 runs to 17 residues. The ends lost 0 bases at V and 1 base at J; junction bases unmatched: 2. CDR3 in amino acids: CASSLAGLAGSYNEQFF. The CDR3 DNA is TGCGCCAGCAGCTTGGCCGGACTAGCGGGATCCTACAATGAGCAGTTCTTC.

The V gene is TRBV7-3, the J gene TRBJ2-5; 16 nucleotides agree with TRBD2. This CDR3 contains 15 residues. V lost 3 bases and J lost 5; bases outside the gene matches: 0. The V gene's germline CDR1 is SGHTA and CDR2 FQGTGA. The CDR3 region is CASSLGLAGGETQYF. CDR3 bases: TGTGCCAGCAGCTTGGGACTAGCGGGAGGGGAGACCCAGTACTTC.

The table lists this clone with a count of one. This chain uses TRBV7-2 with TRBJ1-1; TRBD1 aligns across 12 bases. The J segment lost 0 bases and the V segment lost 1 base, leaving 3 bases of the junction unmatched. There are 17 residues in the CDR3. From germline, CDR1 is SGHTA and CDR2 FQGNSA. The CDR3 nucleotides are TGTGCCAGCAGCTTAGTGGGGACAGGGGGCATGAACACTGAAGCTTTCTTT. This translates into CASSLVGTGGMNTEAFF.

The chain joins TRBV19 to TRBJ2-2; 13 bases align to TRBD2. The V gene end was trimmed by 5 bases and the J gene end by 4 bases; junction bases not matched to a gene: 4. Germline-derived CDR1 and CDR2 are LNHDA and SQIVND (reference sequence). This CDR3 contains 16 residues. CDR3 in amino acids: CASSPRTSGSTGELFF. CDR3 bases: TGTGCCAGTAGTCCCCGGACTAGCGGGAGCACCGGGGAGCTGTTTTTT.

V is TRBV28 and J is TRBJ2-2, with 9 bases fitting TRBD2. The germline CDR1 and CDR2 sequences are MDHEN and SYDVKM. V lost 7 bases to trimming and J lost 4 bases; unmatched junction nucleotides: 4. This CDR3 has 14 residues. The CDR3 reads CASKAGGSTGELFF. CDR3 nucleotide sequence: TGTGCCAGCAAGGCGGGAGGGAGCACCGGGGAGCTGTTTTTT.

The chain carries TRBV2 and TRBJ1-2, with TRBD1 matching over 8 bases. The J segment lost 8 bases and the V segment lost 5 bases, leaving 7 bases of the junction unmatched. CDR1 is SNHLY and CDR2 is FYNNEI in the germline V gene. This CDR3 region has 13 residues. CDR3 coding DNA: TGTGCCAGCAGTCGACAGGGGCTGGAGGGCTACACCTTC. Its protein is CASSRQGLEGYTF.